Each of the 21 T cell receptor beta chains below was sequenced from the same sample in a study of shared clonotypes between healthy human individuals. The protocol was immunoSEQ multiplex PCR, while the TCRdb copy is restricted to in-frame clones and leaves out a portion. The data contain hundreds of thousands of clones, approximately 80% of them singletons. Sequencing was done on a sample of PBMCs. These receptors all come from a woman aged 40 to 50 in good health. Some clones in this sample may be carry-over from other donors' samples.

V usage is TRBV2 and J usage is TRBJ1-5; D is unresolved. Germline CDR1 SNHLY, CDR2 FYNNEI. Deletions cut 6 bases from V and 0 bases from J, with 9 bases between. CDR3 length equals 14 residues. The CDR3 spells CASRDAYSNQPQHF. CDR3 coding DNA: TGTGCCAGCAGAGACGCATATAGCAATCAGCCCCAGCATTTT. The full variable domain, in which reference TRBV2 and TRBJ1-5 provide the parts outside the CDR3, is EPEVTQTPSHQVTQMGQEVILRCVPISNHLYFYWYRQILGQKVEFLVSFYNNEISEKSEIFDDQFSVERPDGSNFTLKIRSTKLEDSAMYFCASRDAYSNQPQHFGDGTRLSIL.

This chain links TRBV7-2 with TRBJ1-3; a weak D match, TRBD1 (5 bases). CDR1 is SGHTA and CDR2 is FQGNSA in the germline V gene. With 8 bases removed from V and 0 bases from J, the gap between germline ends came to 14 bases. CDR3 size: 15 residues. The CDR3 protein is CASRQPGTSGNTIYF. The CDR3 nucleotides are TGTGCCAGCCGCCAACCAGGGACCTCTGGAAACACCATATATTTT.

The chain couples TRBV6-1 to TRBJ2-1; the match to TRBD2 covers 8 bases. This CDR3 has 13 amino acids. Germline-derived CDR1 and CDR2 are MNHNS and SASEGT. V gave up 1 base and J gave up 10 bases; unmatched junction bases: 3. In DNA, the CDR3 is TGTGCCAGCAGTGAAGGGACTAGCAGCGAGCAGTTCTTC. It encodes CASSEGTSSEQFF.

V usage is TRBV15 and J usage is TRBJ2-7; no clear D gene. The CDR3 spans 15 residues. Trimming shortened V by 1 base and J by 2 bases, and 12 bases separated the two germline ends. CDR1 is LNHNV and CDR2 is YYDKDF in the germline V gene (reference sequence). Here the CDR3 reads CATSRGLGQAYEQYF. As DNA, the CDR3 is TGTGCCACCAGCAGAGGGTTGGGCCAGGCCTACGAGCAGTACTTC. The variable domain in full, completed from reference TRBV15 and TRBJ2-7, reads DAMVIQNPRYQVTQFGKPVTLSCSQTLNHNVMYWYQQKSSQAPKLLFHYYDKDFNNEADTPDNFQSRRPNTSFCFLDIRSPGLGDTAMYLCATSRGLGQAYEQYFGPGTRLTVT.

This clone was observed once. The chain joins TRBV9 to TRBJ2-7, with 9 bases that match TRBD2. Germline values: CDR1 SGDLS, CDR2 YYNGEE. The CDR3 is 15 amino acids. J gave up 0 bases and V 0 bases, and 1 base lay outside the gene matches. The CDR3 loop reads CASSVASGISYEQYF. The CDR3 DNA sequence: TGTGCCAGCAGCGTAGCTAGCGGGATCTCCTACGAGCAGTACTTC.

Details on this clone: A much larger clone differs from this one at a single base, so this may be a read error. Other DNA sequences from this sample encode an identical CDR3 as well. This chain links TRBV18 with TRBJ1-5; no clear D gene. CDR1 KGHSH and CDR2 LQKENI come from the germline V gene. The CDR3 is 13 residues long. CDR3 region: CASQRERNQPQHF. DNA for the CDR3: TGTGCCAGCCAGCGGGAACGTAATCAGCCTCAGCATTTT.

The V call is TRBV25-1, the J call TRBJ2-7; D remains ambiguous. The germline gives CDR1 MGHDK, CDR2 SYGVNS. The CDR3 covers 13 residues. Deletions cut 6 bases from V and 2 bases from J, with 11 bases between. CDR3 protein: CASRFMEAYEQYF. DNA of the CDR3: TGTGCCAGCAGGTTCATGGAAGCCTACGAGCAGTACTTC.

CDR3 residues: CSVLRTEAFF. CDR3 in DNA: TGCAGCGTTCTACGAACTGAAGCTTTCTTT. J is TRBJ1-1 and V is TRBV29-1; D unresolved. V was pared by 5 bases and J by 5 bases, with 6 bases between. This CDR3 has 10 residues. CDR1 SQVTM and CDR2 ANQGSEA come from the germline V gene.

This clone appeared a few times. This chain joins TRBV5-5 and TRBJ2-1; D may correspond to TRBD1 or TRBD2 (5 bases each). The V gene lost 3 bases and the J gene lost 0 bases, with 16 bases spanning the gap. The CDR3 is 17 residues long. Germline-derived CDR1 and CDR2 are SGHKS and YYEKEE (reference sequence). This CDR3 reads CASSSDGWDRSYNEQFF. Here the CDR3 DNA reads TGTGCCAGCAGCTCGGACGGGTGGGACCGCTCCTACAATGAGCAGTTCTTC.

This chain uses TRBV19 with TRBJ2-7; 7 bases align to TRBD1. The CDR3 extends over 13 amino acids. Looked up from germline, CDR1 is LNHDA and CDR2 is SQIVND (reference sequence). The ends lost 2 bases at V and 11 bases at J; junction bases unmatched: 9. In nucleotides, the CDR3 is TGTGCCAGTAGTATATGGGACAGTCCCGACAAGTACTTC. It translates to CASSIWDSPDKYF. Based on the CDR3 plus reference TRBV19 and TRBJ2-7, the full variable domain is DGGITQSPKYLFRKEGQNVTLSCEQNLNHDAMYWYRQDPGQGLRLIYYSQIVNDFQKGDIAEGYSVSREKKESFPLTVTSAQKNPTAFYLCASSIWDSPDKYFGPGTRLTVT.

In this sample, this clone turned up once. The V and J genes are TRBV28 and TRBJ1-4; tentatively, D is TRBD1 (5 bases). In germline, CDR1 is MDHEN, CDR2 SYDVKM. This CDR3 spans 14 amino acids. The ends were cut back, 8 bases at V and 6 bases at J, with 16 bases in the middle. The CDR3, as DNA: TGTGCCAGCGGGGGAGGGATTACGGATGAAAAACTGTTTTTT. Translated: CASGGGITDEKLFF. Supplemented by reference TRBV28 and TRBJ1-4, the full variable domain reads DVKVTQSSRYLVKRTGEKVFLECVQDMDHENMFWYRQDPGLGLRLIYFSYDVKMKEKGDIPEGYSVSREKKERFSLILESASTNQTSMYLCASGGGITDEKLFFGSGTQLSVL.

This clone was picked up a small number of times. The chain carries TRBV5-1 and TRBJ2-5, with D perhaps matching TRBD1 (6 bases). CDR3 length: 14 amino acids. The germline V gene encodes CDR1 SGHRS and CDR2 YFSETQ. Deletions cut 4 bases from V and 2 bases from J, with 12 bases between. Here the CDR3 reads CASSPYRVQETQYF. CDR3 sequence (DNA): TGCGCCAGCAGCCCCTACAGGGTTCAAGAGACCCAGTACTTC.

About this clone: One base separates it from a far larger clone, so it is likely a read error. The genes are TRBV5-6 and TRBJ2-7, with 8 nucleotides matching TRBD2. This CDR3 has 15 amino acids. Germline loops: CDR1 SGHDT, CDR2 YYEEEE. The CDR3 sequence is CVSSSPLADSYEQYF. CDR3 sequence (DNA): TGTGTCAGCAGCTCGCCACTAGCGGATTCCTACGAGCAGTACTTC.

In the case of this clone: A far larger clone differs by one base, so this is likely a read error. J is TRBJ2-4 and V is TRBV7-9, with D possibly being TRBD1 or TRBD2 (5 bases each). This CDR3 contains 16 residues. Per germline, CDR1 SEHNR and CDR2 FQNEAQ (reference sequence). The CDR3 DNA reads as TGTGCCAGCAGCTTAGGGGCAGGGCTAGCCAAAACCATTCAGTACTTC. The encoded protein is CASSLGAGLAKTIQYF.

The CDR3 loop reads CASSLAGPGQGNNEQFF. The CDR3 bases are TGTGCCAGCAGCTTAGCGGGGCCGGGACAGGGAAACAATGAGCAGTTCTTC. The V call is TRBV7-6, the J call TRBJ2-1; the match to TRBD1 covers 9 bases. The V segment lost 0 bases and the J segment 5 bases; nucleotides outside the gene matches: 8. The germline V gene has CDR1 SGHVS and CDR2 FNYEAQ. The CDR3 has 17 residues.

In DNA form, the CDR3 reads TGTGCCAGCAGTTACGACGGGTATCGCTACACCTTC. It is translated as CASSYDGYRYTF. This rearrangement joins TRBV6-6 to TRBJ1-2; no clear D. CDR3 size: 12 residues. Trimming removed 2 bases at V and 9 bases at J, with 10 bases between. Germline lookup yields CDR1 MNHNY and CDR2 SVGAGI (reference sequence).

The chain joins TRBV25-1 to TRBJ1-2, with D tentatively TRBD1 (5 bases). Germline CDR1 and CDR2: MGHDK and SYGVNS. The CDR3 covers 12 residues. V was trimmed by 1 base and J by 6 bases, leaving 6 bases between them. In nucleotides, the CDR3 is TGTGCCAGCAGTGAATTGGGGGATGGCTACACCTTC. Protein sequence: CASSELGDGYTF.

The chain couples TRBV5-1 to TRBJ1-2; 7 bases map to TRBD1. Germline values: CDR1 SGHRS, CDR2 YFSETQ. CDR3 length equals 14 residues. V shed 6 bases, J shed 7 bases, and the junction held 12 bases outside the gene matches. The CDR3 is CASTPGNRGSGYTF. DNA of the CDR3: TGCGCCAGCACCCCTGGGAACAGGGGCAGTGGCTACACCTTC.

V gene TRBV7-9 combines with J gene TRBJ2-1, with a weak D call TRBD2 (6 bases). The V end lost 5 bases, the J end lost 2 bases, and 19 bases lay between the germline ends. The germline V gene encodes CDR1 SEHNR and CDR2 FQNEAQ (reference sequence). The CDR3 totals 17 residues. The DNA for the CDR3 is TGTGCCAGCAGCCCCGGGACTTCCCAATGGGCCTACAATGAGCAGTTCTTC. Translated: CASSPGTSQWAYNEQFF.

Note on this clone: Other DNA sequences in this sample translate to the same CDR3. The CDR3 region is CASSGLAGVNEQFF. CDR3 bases: TGTGCCAGCAGCGGACTAGCGGGAGTTAATGAGCAGTTCTTC. This chain joins TRBV9 and TRBJ2-1; TRBD2 matches 12 bases. Germline V gene data show CDR1 as SGDLS and CDR2 as YYNGEE. The CDR3 has 14 amino acids. V lost 3 bases, J lost 7 bases, and 2 bases stayed unmatched.

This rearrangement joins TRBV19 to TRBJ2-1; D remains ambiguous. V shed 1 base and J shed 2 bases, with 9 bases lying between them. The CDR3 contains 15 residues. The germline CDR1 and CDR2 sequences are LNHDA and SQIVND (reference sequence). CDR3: CASSIAVGPYNEQFF. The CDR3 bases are TGTGCCAGTAGTATAGCGGTGGGTCCCTACAATGAGCAGTTCTTC.